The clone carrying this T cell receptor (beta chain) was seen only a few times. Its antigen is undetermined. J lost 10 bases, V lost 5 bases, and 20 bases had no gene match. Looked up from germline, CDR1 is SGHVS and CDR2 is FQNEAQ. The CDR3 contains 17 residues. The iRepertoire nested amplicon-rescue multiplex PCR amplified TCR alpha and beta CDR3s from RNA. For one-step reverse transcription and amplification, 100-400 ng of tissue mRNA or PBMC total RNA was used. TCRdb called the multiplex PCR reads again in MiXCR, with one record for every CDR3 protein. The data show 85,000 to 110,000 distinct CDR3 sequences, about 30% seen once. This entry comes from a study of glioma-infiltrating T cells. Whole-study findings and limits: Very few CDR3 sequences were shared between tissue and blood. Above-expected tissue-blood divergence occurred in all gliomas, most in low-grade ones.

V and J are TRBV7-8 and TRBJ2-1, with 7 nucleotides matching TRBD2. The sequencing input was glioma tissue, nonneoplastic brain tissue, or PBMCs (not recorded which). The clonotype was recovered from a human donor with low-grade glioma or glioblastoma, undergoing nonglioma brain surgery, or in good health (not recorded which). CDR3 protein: CASSPRVRTSSGWEQFF. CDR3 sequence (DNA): TGTGCCAGCAGCCCTAGGGTCCGGACTAGTTCGGGTTGGGAGCAGTTCTTC.